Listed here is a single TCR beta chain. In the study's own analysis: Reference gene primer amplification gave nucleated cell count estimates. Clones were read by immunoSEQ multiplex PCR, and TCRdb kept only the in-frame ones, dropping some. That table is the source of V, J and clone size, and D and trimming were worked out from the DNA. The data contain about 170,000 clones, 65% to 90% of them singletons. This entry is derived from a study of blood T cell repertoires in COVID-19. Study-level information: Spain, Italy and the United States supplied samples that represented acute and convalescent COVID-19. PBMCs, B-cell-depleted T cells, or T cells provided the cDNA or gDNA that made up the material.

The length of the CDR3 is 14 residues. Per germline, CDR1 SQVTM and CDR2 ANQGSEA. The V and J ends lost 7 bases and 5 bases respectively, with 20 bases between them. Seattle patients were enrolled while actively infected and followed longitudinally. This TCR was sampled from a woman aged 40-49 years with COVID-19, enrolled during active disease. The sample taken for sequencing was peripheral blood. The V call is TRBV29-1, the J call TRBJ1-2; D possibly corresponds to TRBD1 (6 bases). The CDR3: CSAYGGRNDYGYTF. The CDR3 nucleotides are TGCAGCGCCTACGGGGGGCGGAACGATTATGGCTACACCTTC.